The subject of this entry is one T cell receptor beta chain. As yet, its antigen is unknown. The sample is drawn from a study of T cell responses to AZD1222 COVID-19 vaccine. General study findings and limits: Mapped onto spike, vaccine-associated CD4 TCRs spanned it and were dominant at 160-218 and 743-854. Two AZD1222 doses significantly raised spike-specific TCR breadth and depth over controls. Donors in the cohort were predominantly white British and more often female, and clonal diversity was possibly underestimated.

Profiled with immunoSEQ multiplex PCR; TCRdb holds only in-frame clones, not every one. This table holds about 120,000 clones, more than 70% found once. This TCR derives from an adult who received the AZD1222 COVID-19 vaccine. Sequenced material: peripheral blood, taken 28 days after the second AZD1222 dose.

CDR3 DNA: TGTGCCAGCAGCTTAGTGGCGGGGACAAGCACAGATACGCAGTATTTT. It specifies CASSLVAGTSTDTQYF. The rearrangement joins TRBV7-2 to TRBJ2-3, with D perhaps assigned TRBD1 or TRBD2 (6 bases each). V was trimmed by 1 base and J by 0 bases, leaving 11 bases between them. From germline, CDR1 is SGHTA and CDR2 FQGNSA. This CDR3 has 16 amino acids. The full variable domain, rest sourced from reference TRBV7-2 and TRBJ2-3, is GAGVSQSPSNKVTEKGKDVELRCDPISGHTALYWYRQSLGQGLEFLIYFQGNSAPDKSGLPSDRFSAERTGGSVSTLTIQRTQQEDSAVYLCASSLVAGTSTDTQYFGPGTRLTVL.